The rows below give T cell receptor beta chains drawn from one sample of a study of T cells in localized non-small cell lung cancer. This table comes from immunoSEQ multiplex PCR, and its TCRdb copy is limited to in-frame clones, with some not included. The table includes 35,000 or so clones, around 90% detected once. Sequencing used peripheral blood, obtained before any cancer treatment. These TCRs come from a woman aged 40-69 years with stage I lung adenocarcinoma. Both conserved end residues are part of each CDR3. A D gene is named only where the DNA matches it firmly. Clone size is not always given. Where it is, it says once, few, many or a class for expanded clones.

v_gene	j_gene	d_gene	abundance	CDR3nt	CDR3aa
TRBV6-1	TRBJ1-1	NA	NA	TGTGCCAGCAGTGAAGTGCGGGAGAACACTGAAGCTTTCTTT	CASSEVRENTEAFF
TRBV18	TRBJ2-6	NA	NA	TGTGCCAGCTCACCACTGCCCGGAGGCTCTGGGGCCAACGTCCTGACTTTC	CASSPLPGGSGANVLTF
TRBV18	TRBJ1-1	TRBD1	NA	TGTGCCAGCTCACCCGACAGGGCGACTGTTGAAGCTTTCTTT	CASSPDRATVEAFF
TRBV2	TRBJ1-1	NA	few	TGTGCCAGCAGTTTGGGGGAAGTAAATCCCGCTTTCTTT	CASSLGEVNPAFF
TRBV19	TRBJ1-5	NA	few	TGTGCCAGTACGGAGGGGCGGTATCAGCCCCAGCATTTT	CASTEGRYQPQHF
TRBV19	TRBJ2-3	NA	NA	TGTGCCAGTAAGGAGGCAGTCCAAACAGATACGCAGTATTTT	CASKEAVQTDTQYF
TRBV29-1	TRBJ1-1	TRBD1	once	TGCAGCGTGAGGCGGGACAGAAACACTGAAGCTTTCTTT	CSVRRDRNTEAFF
TRBV6-6	TRBJ1-1	NA	NA	TGTGCCAGCAGTGACAGGACAGCACATAACACTGAAGCTTTCTTT	CASSDRTAHNTEAFF
TRBV7-3	TRBJ2-2	NA	NA	TGTGCCAGCAGCTTAAACGGGGGCCCCGGGGAGCTGTTTTTT	CASSLNGGPGELFF
TRBV28	TRBJ1-3	NA	NA	TGTGCCAGCAGTTTGTCGGGAAACACCATATATTTT	CASSLSGNTIYF
TRBV7-9	TRBJ1-4	TRBD1	NA	TGTGCCTGCAACTCCAAGGGGGGACAGGGAGGCCCTGAAAAACTGTTTTTT	CACNSKGGQGGPEKLFF
TRBV2	TRBJ1-2	NA	NA	TGTGCCAGCAGTGACTCCCTCCGCTACACCTTC	CASSDSLRYTF
TRBV9	TRBJ1-1	NA	NA	TGTGCCAGCAGCTGGGGCAGGAACACTGAAGCTTTCTTT	CASSWGRNTEAFF
TRBV18	TRBJ2-4	NA	NA	TGTGCCAGCTCACCATTCGATGATGGAGCCAAAAACATTCAGTACTTC	CASSPFDDGAKNIQYF
TRBV11-2	TRBJ2-1	NA	NA	TGTGCCAGCAGCTTAAGGACAGATCGGTCCTACAATGAGCAGTTCTTC	CASSLRTDRSYNEQFF
TRBV28	TRBJ2-7	TRBD2	once	TGTGCCAGCAGGCCGGGACTAGCGACCTACGAGCAGTACTTC	CASRPGLATYEQYF
TRBV6-5	TRBJ1-6	NA	NA	TGTGCCAGCGCACCAGGGGCCGGTGGACCCCTCCACTTT	CASAPGAGGPLHF
TRBV21-1	TRBJ1-2	NA	NA	TGTGCCAGCAGCAAAGGAGTCCCGGGACAGGGGGCGAACTATGGCTACACCTTC	CASSKGVPGQGANYGYTF
TRBV9	TRBJ2-7	NA	NA	TGTGCCGGCAGCGTAGCGGTGTCGTCCTACGAGCAGTACTTC	CAGSVAVSSYEQYF
TRBV5-1	TRBJ1-5	NA	NA	TGCGCCAGCAGCCCCGGGACGGTTAGCAATCAGCCCCAGCATTTT	CASSPGTVSNQPQHF
TRBV5-1	TRBJ2-5	TRBD2	once	TGCGCCAGCAGCTATTCGGGGAGGGAAGAGACCCAGTACTTC	CASSYSGREETQYF
TRBV12-5	TRBJ2-7	TRBD1	NA	TGTGCTAGTGGGCCCGGACAGGGGTTTCACGAGCAGTACTTC	CASGPGQGFHEQYF